This TCR beta chain was profiled in a study of blood T cell repertoires in COVID-19 (dated by TCRdb to 2018 to 2021). Study-level background: Samples from collaborators originated in the United States, Italy and Spain and spanned both the acute and convalescent phases of COVID-19. A de-identified subject ID, COVID-19 status, age in years and sex were almost always included in the sample metadata. The prospective study material was composed of cDNA or gDNA derived from T cells, B-cell-depleted T cells, or PBMCs. A freely available public database, intended as a resource for researchers studying the immune response to SARS-CoV-2, is where the repertoires were released. Subjects who had been exposed to COVID-19, were actively infected with it, or had recovered from it provided the deeply sampled blood TCRbeta repertoires that made up the dataset. The samples were drawn from the first 160 participants of the ongoing ImmuneRACE study and from some 1,300 subjects provided by 6 global collaborators. Where HLA class I and class II types were available, the types were taken from metadata supplied by the sample provider, not from assay-based typing. Here is what the overall study found, with its caveats: Clinical and demographic metadata were provided uncurated, with the amount varying by source and participant.

The immunoSEQ Assay, a bias-controlled multiplex PCR, was used to amplify TCRbeta CDR3 regions from genomic DNA. As for the authors' bioinformatics: The number of nucleated cells in each sample was estimated from the amplification of reference gene primers within the assay. To quantify the absolute abundance of each unique TCRbeta CDR3 rearrangement, sequence reads were collapsed and filtered. For each sample, productive Simpson clonality was calculated as the square root of Simpson's diversity index across productive rearrangements. TCRdb stores this immuneACCESS table with in-frame sequences only. Part of the clones is absent; in the studies checked, under half of the shortfall reflects unresolved V genes, and no reason is known for the rest. V and J calls and clone size are copied from that table; D and trimming were computed from the DNA. This sample lists under 300,000 clones; 75% to 90% were detected once. The ten biggest clones cover around 10% of the sample.

In regard to this clone: Its cognate antigen has yet to be identified. Per-base qualities were not stored, and no clone one base away is much larger.

Whole blood was collected in K2EDTA tubes by collaborating institutions according to the institutions' own protocols. For TCRbeta analysis, collaborators shipped samples in one of three forms: frozen whole blood, isolated PBMCs, or DNA extracted from either of those sample types. Deletion took 6 bases off V and 8 bases off J, with a span of 22 bases between the germline ends. The germline V gene provides CDR1 MNHEY and CDR2 SVGAGI. Spanning cysteine to phenylalanine, the CDR3 consists of 15 amino acids. The retained sequence is limited to the CDR3, 45 bases, with the frame set at the first base. Sequencing used peripheral blood. This sequence originates from a woman in her 70s with acute or convalescent COVID-19. Recombination connected TRBV6-5 to TRBJ1-1; a tentative D call is TRBD1 (5 bases match). The DNA sequence is given as TGTGCCAGCAGGGCGGCGGCAGGCAGGGTCTTCGAAGCTTTCTTT. This encodes CASRAAAGRVFEAFF.